This T cell receptor (beta chain) was retrieved from a study of T cells in tuberculosis. Study-wide points: Shorter CDR3-alpha in active tuberculosis partly drove smaller distances.

Concerning this clone itself: Its antigen is unidentified.

The V gene lost 3 bases and the J gene lost 0 bases, with 18 bases spanning the gap. Per germline, CDR1 SGHRS and CDR2 YFSETQ. The CDR3 totals 17 residues. Assay: immunoSEQ multiplex PCR; the TCRdb copy retains only in-frame clones and omits some. This table holds 45,000 or so clones, about 95% found once. Latent tuberculosis screening used tuberculin skin test and IGRA at entry. The sequence was obtained from a donor aged 10-29 years with latent tuberculosis or without tuberculosis infection. The sample taken for sequencing was PBMCs. This chain joins TRBV5-1 and TRBJ1-1; D not certain. CDR3 protein: CASSSFGLQKMNTEAFF. The CDR3 DNA follows: TGCGCCAGCAGCTCTTTCGGACTACAAAAGATGAACACTGAAGCTTTCTTT. Filled out from reference TRBV5-1 and TRBJ1-1, the complete variable domain reads KAGVTQTPRYLIKTRGQQVTLSCSPISGHRSVSWYQQTPGQGLQFLFEYFSETQRNKGNFPGRFSGRQFSNSRSEMNVSTLELGDSALYLCASSSFGLQKMNTEAFFGQGTRLTVV.